This TCR beta chain was retrieved from a study of cytomegalovirus exposure and HLA in healthy donors. Whole-study results and caveats: For cytomegalovirus status, the classifier reportedly gave diagnoses with high specificity and sensitivity. Among TCR sequences, most were rare, though some public TCRs appeared in many donors. The CMV antigen specificity of a few CMV-associated chains was confirmed through in vitro analysis.

A note on this clone: Its antigen is still unknown.

Assay used: immunoSEQ multiplex PCR; TCRdb lists only in-frame clones, some missing. Altogether 100,000 to 150,000 clones are present, roughly 95% being singletons, with the ten largest covering 1.5% to 2%. The sequencing sample was made of PBMCs. The clonotype was recovered from a man aged 18 to 29 in good health and CMV-seronegative.

The CDR3 DNA reads as TGTGCCAGCAGTTACAGACAGGGGACATACAATGAGCAGTTCTTC. Translated: CASSYRQGTYNEQFF. This rearrangement joins TRBV6-6 to TRBJ2-1; 8 nucleotides line up with TRBD1. This CDR3 has 15 amino acids. In germline, CDR1 is MNHNY, CDR2 SVGAGI (reference sequence). The trim removed 2 bases at V and 4 bases at J, leaving 4 bases unmatched.